These 7 T cell receptor beta chains originate from one sample sequenced in a study of vaccination effects on CD4 cells after COVID-19. Sequencing was performed with immunoSEQ multiplex PCR; in TCRdb, only in-frame clones are kept and a portion is missing. Of roughly 51,000 clones in the sample, around three quarters were seen once. Their antigen targets remain unknown. Subsequent to a culture period of around eleven days, CD4+ T cells were isolated. Sometime from March through December 2020, the person acquired a SARS-CoV-2 infection that PCR confirmed. Participants completed two doses of the BNT162b2 or mRNA-1273 vaccine. This sample comprised CD4+ T cells from PBMCs cultured without peptide, obtained after COVID-19 vaccination. These receptors originate from a human donor who had a prior SARS-CoV-2 infection.

This chain links TRBV7-8 with TRBJ2-3, with a weak D call TRBD2 (6 bases). Germline V gene data show CDR1 as SGHVS and CDR2 as FQNEAQ. Trimming took off 5 bases at V and 8 bases at J, with 14 bases between the two ends. The CDR3 runs to 13 residues. CDR3 DNA: TGTGCCAGCAGCCCTGGGACTGAGGGTACGCAGTATTTT. Its protein is CASSPGTEGTQYF.

The genes are TRBV11-2 and TRBJ1-6, with D tentatively TRBD1 (6 bases). Germline V gene lookup returns CDR1 SGHAT and CDR2 FQNNGV. V was pared by 5 bases and J by 10 bases, with 12 bases between. CDR3 size: 13 residues. CDR3 amino acids: CASSTLQGSPLHF. In nucleotides, the CDR3 is TGTGCCAGCAGCACCCTACAGGGATCACCCCTCCACTTT. Filled out from reference TRBV11-2 and TRBJ1-6, the complete variable domain reads EAGVAQSPRYKIIEKRQSVAFWCNPISGHATLYWYQQILGQGPKLLIQFQNNGVVDDSQLPKDRFSAERLKGVDSTLKIQPAKLEDSAVYLCASSTLQGSPLHFGNGTRLTVT.

This chain's CDR3 is CASSTGNTETQYF. The CDR3 coding sequence is TGTGCCAGCAGTACCGGTAACACAGAGACCCAGTACTTC. The chain uses TRBV7-3 and TRBJ2-5; D remains unclear. This CDR3 comprises 13 residues. The germline V and J ends were trimmed by 6 bases and 4 bases, with 12 bases remaining between them. Germline CDR1 reads SGHTA; CDR2 reads FQGTGA.

The V call is TRBV9, the J call TRBJ2-2, with 8 bases aligning to TRBD1. The CDR3 loop spans 15 amino acids. CDR1 and CDR2 from the germline V gene are SGDLS and YYNGEE. V gave up 5 bases and J gave up 5 bases; unmatched junction bases: 8. The CDR3: CASSQRQGWTGELFF. The CDR3, as DNA: TGTGCCAGCAGTCAAAGACAGGGGTGGACCGGGGAGCTGTTTTTT.

V and J are TRBV6-2 or TRBV6-3 and TRBJ2-1; tentative D call: TRBD2 (5 bases). V gave up 5 bases and J gave up 6 bases, with 26 bases separating them. The CDR3 covers 18 residues. Germline loops: CDR1 MNHEY, CDR2 SVGEGT. Written as DNA, the CDR3 is TGTGCCAGCAGTACAAACTTACAGCGGATAGCCACCTTCAATGAGCAGTTCTTC. It specifies CASSTNLQRIATFNEQFF.

The rearrangement uses TRBV19 and TRBJ2-7; D not certain. Germline V lookup: CDR1 LNHDA, CDR2 SQIVND (reference sequence). The V gene lost 8 bases and the J gene lost 4 bases, with 6 bases spanning the gap. CDR3 length: 10 amino acids. CDR3 coding DNA: TGTGCCAGTTCGGTGTACGAGCAGTACTTC. Amino acids: CASSVYEQYF.

This chain joins TRBV29-1 and TRBJ2-1, with TRBD1 matching 10 bases. The germline V gene encodes CDR1 SQVTM and CDR2 ANQGSEA. The CDR3 runs 14 residues. V trimming: 8 bases; J trimming: 7 bases; junction bases outside the gene matches: 11. For the CDR3, the DNA is TGCAGCACAAAACCAGGGACAGGGGTAAATGAGCAGTTCTTC. Its protein product is CSTKPGTGVNEQFF.